The 28 T cell receptor beta chains presented below share a single source sample, sequenced in a study of cytomegalovirus exposure and HLA in healthy donors. The primer mix had 60 Vbeta and 13 Jbeta primers. Using immunoSEQ multiplex PCR, the repertoire was profiled, and TCRdb retains in-frame clones only, with some absent. The sample shows some 170,000 clones, less than 85% of them seen only once. Material: PBMCs. The origin of the receptors is a man aged 60 to 75 in good health and CMV-seronegative.

This rearrangement joins TRBV30 to TRBJ2-7, with a weak D call TRBD2 (5 bases). From germline, CDR1 is GTSNPN and CDR2 SVGIG (reference sequence). The CDR3 is 12 amino acids. The V gene lost 5 bases and the J gene lost 3 bases, with 11 bases spanning the gap. CDR3 DNA sequence: TGTGCCTGGGGTCCGGGAAACTACGAGCAGTACTTC. This codes for CAWGPGNYEQYF.

The sample holds one count of this clone. The J gene is TRBJ1-2, the V gene TRBV28; 8 bases are a match to TRBD1. The germline CDR1 and CDR2 sequences are MDHEN and SYDVKM. CDR3 size: 15 residues. Unmatched junction bases numbered 9, after V lost 1 base and J lost 8 bases. The CDR3 coding sequence is TGTGCCAGCAGTTTATCCCGGGACAGGAACTCAGGCTACACCTTC. This gives the protein CASSLSRDRNSGYTF.

A few counts support this clone. The chain couples TRBV11-2 to TRBJ2-5, with 9 positions matching TRBD1. This CDR3 region has 17 residues. Trimming took 1 base from V and 4 from J; bases not matched to a gene: 10. Germline V gene sequence: CDR1 SGHAT, CDR2 FQNNGV. The CDR3 bases are TGTGCCAGCAGCTTAGGGTTAGGACAGGGGAATGGAGAGACCCAGTACTTC. This encodes CASSLGLGQGNGETQYF.

The chain combines TRBV7-2 with TRBJ2-3; TRBD2 aligns across 7 bases. Germline V gene sequence: CDR1 SGHTA, CDR2 FQGNSA. This CDR3 comprises 15 residues. After removal of 4 bases from V and 5 bases from J, the junction contained 9 bases not matched to a gene. For the CDR3, the DNA is TGTGCCAGCAGCTCCAGCGGGGACCTTGGAGATACGCAGTATTTT. Translation: CASSSSGDLGDTQYF.

The V gene is TRBV28, the J gene TRBJ2-3; D remains ambiguous. The CDR3 has 13 residues. V was trimmed by 5 bases and J by 4 bases, leaving 10 bases between them. The germline V gene encodes CDR1 MDHEN and CDR2 SYDVKM. The CDR3 nucleotides read TGTGCCAGCAGTGTCAGGTTCCCAGATACGCAGTATTTT. Protein product: CASSVRFPDTQYF.

V usage is TRBV19 and J usage is TRBJ2-1; tentative D call: TRBD2 (6 bases). The V end lost 3 bases, the J end lost 13 bases, and 19 bases lay between the germline ends. Germline V gene lookup returns CDR1 LNHDA and CDR2 SQIVND (reference sequence). This CDR3 is built from 14 residues. As DNA, the CDR3 is TGTGCCAGTAGTATCCGTGTGGGAGGACAAGCTCAGTTCTTC. Its translation is CASSIRVGGQAQFF.

This sequence joins TRBV7-2 and TRBJ1-1, with D perhaps TRBD1 (6 bases). V was shortened by 5 bases and J by 0 bases, with 13 bases between the two germline ends. The length of the CDR3 is 15 residues. CDR1 and CDR2 from the germline V gene are SGHTA and FQGNSA. CDR3 loop: CASSPQTGMNTEAFF. CDR3 nucleotide sequence: TGTGCCAGCAGCCCTCAAACAGGGATGAACACTGAAGCTTTCTTT.

J is TRBJ2-5 and V is TRBV4-3; 7 bases agree with TRBD2. CDR3 length: 15 amino acids. Germline CDR1 LGHNA, CDR2 YSLEER. Trimming removed 4 bases from V and 0 bases from J; junction bases left unmatched: 5. CDR3 sequence: CASSPNGGNQETQYF. The CDR3 DNA reads TGCGCCAGCAGCCCTAACGGGGGGAACCAAGAGACCCAGTACTTC.

The rearrangement links TRBV21-1 to TRBJ2-7; the D segment call TRBD2 is taken from the table without a DNA check. TRBV21-1 constitutes a pseudogene. CDR3 length equals 13 residues. This CDR3 reads CASSARSSYEQYF. The CDR3 DNA reads TGTGCCAGCAGCGCCCGGTCCTCCTACGAGCAGTACTTC.

This clone appeared once. The chain carries TRBV9 and TRBJ1-2, with 7 positions matching TRBD1. V lost 3 bases and J lost 1; bases outside the gene matches: 12. CDR1 and CDR2 (germline): SGDLS, YYNGEE. The CDR3 sequence is 17 residues long. The CDR3 coding sequence is TGTGCCAGCAGCGGCGGAACCCGAGACAGGGTTAACTATGGCTACACCTTC. Its protein product is CASSGGTRDRVNYGYTF.

The chain is built from TRBV5-1 and TRBJ2-5, with D possibly TRBD1 on 5 matching bases. The CDR3 contains 15 residues. With 7 bases removed from V and 1 base from J, the gap between germline ends came to 17 bases. CDR1 is SGHRS, CDR2 YFSETQ, per germline. Written as DNA, the CDR3 is TGCGCCAGCCCCACCATGACAGTCTTCCAAGAGACCCAGTACTTC. It specifies CASPTMTVFQETQYF.

The V gene is TRBV10-3, the J gene TRBJ2-5, with 8 bases aligning to TRBD1. The J call may be incorrect, as the DNA end agrees better with TRBJ2-7. The CDR3 runs 12 residues. Per germline, CDR1 ENHRY and CDR2 SYGVKD. DNA for the CDR3: TGTGCCATCAGAACTACAGGGGGCGAGCAGTACTTC. Its translation is CAIRTTGGEQYF.

This clone appeared a single time. The chain is built from TRBV7-2 and TRBJ1-6, with D unclear. The V and J ends lost 5 bases and 3 bases respectively, with 5 bases between them. The CDR3 spans 13 residues. From germline, CDR1 is SGHTA and CDR2 FQGNSA. The CDR3 sequence: CASSEDYNSPLHF. The CDR3 DNA follows: TGTGCCAGCAGCGAGGACTATAATTCACCCCTCCACTTT.

The V call is TRBV4-3, the J call TRBJ2-7; possible D gene TRBD1, 6 bases. Per germline, CDR1 LGHNA and CDR2 YSLEER. The germline V and J ends were trimmed by 1 base and 2 bases, with 18 bases remaining between them. The CDR3 runs to 17 residues. In nucleotides, the CDR3 is TGCGCCAGCAGCCAAGTGGCTAGCAGGGGCTTCCCCTACGAGCAGTACTTC. It codes for CASSQVASRGFPYEQYF.

The genes are TRBV7-2 and TRBJ2-5, with 13 bases that match TRBD2. The V segment lost 2 bases and the J segment 9 bases; nucleotides outside the gene matches: 9. CDR3 length: 16 residues. Germline CDR1 SGHTA, CDR2 FQGNSA. The CDR3 coding sequence is TGTGCCAGCAGCTTAAACGCCGGGACTAGCGGGGAATCCCAGTACTTC. Translated: CASSLNAGTSGESQYF.

This chain joins TRBV19 and TRBJ1-4; 7 nucleotides agree with TRBD1. Trimming at V came to 3 bases and at J to 4 bases, leaving 5 bases not matched to a gene. This CDR3 has 15 residues. Looked up from germline, CDR1 is LNHDA and CDR2 is SQIVND (reference sequence). The CDR3 DNA reads TGTGCCAGTAGTATGGAGGGACAGATTAATGAAAAACTGTTTTTT. Its translation: CASSMEGQINEKLFF. The whole variable domain, filled in from reference TRBV19 and TRBJ1-4, reads DGGITQSPKYLFRKEGQNVTLSCEQNLNHDAMYWYRQDPGQGLRLIYYSQIVNDFQKGDIAEGYSVSREKKESFPLTVTSAQKNPTAFYLCASSMEGQINEKLFFGSGTQLSVL.

The rearrangement joins TRBV5-4 to TRBJ2-1; 10 positions agree with TRBD2. CDR1 SGHNT and CDR2 YYREEE come from the germline V gene (reference sequence). The CDR3 runs 16 residues. The V segment lost 4 bases and the J segment 8 bases; nucleotides outside the gene matches: 12. CDR3 loop: CASSRDSGRRYDEQFF. CDR3 in DNA: TGTGCCAGCAGCCGAGATAGCGGGAGGAGGTACGATGAGCAGTTCTTC.

This chain uses TRBV7-8 with TRBJ1-5, with D unresolved. V was cut by 4 bases and J by 2 bases, with 15 bases left in between. This CDR3 spans 16 amino acids. Per germline, CDR1 SGHVS and CDR2 FQNEAQ. The CDR3 loop is CASSSNAVTGNQPQHF. CDR3 DNA sequence: TGTGCCAGCAGCTCTAACGCGGTAACGGGCAATCAGCCCCAGCATTTT.

V and J are TRBV7-2 and TRBJ1-2; D is unresolved. The V end lost 5 bases, the J end lost 3 bases, and 19 bases lay between the germline ends. The CDR3 has 16 residues. Germline V gene data show CDR1 as SGHTA and CDR2 as FQGNSA. The CDR3 sequence is CASSPPPGRGDYGYTF. CDR3 coding DNA: TGTGCCAGCAGCCCACCCCCAGGACGGGGAGACTATGGCTACACCTTC. Full variable domain (outside the CDR3, taken from reference TRBV7-2 and TRBJ1-2): GAGVSQSPSNKVTEKGKDVELRCDPISGHTALYWYRQSLGQGLEFLIYFQGNSAPDKSGLPSDRFSAERTGGSVSTLTIQRTQQEDSAVYLCASSPPPGRGDYGYTFGSGTRLTVV.

V usage is TRBV5-1 and J usage is TRBJ2-7, with a weak D call TRBD1 (6 bases). Per the germline V gene, CDR1 is SGHRS and CDR2 is YFSETQ. V was pared by 4 bases and J by 7 bases, with 18 bases between. This CDR3 has 14 amino acids. For the CDR3, the DNA is TGCGCCAGCAGCATACAGACAGGAAAGGGTGAGCAGTACTTC. Protein sequence: CASSIQTGKGEQYF.

The genes are TRBV7-2 and TRBJ2-4; 11 bases match TRBD1. The germline CDR1 and CDR2 sequences are SGHTA and FQGNSA. The J segment lost 7 bases and the V segment lost 5 bases, leaving 4 bases of the junction unmatched. The CDR3 is 14 residues long. The CDR3 DNA follows: TGTGCCAGCAGCCGTCGGGACAGGGGGAACATTCAGTACTTC. Translation: CASSRRDRGNIQYF.

This chain joins TRBV2 and TRBJ1-5; D perhaps matches TRBD1 (6 bases). This CDR3 is 13 amino acids long. Trimming cost V 9 bases and J 6 bases, with 15 bases left between them. CDR1 and CDR2 (germline): SNHLY, FYNNEI. CDR3 coding DNA: TGTGCCAGTTACAGGGAAACGGGTCAGCCCCAGCATTTT. Its protein is CASYRETGQPQHF.

The V and J genes are TRBV7-9 and TRBJ1-2; tentative D call: TRBD1 (5 bases). Per germline, CDR1 SEHNR and CDR2 FQNEAQ (reference sequence). V was trimmed by 1 base and J by 5 bases, leaving 11 bases between them. This CDR3 has 14 amino acids. The CDR3 loop reads CASSLGYPGYGYTF. The CDR3 DNA sequence: TGTGCCAGCAGCTTAGGATATCCAGGGTATGGCTACACCTTC.

This clone has a handful of counts. The chain joins TRBV10-1 to TRBJ2-1; tentative D call: TRBD2 (5 bases). Germline CDR1 is WNHNN and CDR2 is SYGVQD (reference sequence). Deletions cut 8 bases from V and 2 bases from J, with 13 bases between. This CDR3 contains 14 residues. In nucleotides, the CDR3 is TGCGCCAGCTCCCGGGATAGGACCTACAATGAGCAGTTCTTC. Encoded protein: CASSRDRTYNEQFF.

CDR3 nucleotide sequence: TGTGCCAGTCACCCGGGACAGAGTGTCAATGAGCAGTTCTTC. Translating it yields CASHPGQSVNEQFF. The gene calls are TRBV7-9 and TRBJ2-1; 7 bases agree with TRBD1. The CDR3 extends over 14 amino acids. The ends lost 9 bases at V and 6 bases at J; junction bases unmatched: 11. The germline V gene encodes CDR1 SEHNR and CDR2 FQNEAQ (reference sequence).

The V call is TRBV5-5, the J call TRBJ2-7; 8 positions agree with TRBD1. Germline values: CDR1 SGHKS, CDR2 YYEKEE (reference sequence). The J segment lost 6 bases and the V segment lost 0 bases, leaving 5 bases of the junction unmatched. The CDR3 sequence is 14 residues long. The CDR3 region is CASSLGTGRGEQYF. The CDR3 bases are TGTGCCAGCAGCTTGGGGACAGGGAGAGGCGAGCAGTACTTC.

The chain recombines TRBV28 with TRBJ1-6, with TRBD1 identical over 10 bases. V lost 4 bases and J lost 6; bases outside the gene matches: 3. Looked up from germline, CDR1 is MDHEN and CDR2 is SYDVKM. The length of the CDR3 is 15 residues. CDR3 sequence reads: CASSWDRGGNSPLHF. The CDR3 DNA sequence: TGTGCCAGCAGTTGGGACAGGGGTGGTAATTCACCCCTCCACTTT.

In this sample, this clone turned up once. V is TRBV7-2 and J is TRBJ2-7, with 10 bases matching TRBD2. Trimming took 0 bases from V and 0 from J; bases not matched to a gene: 8. Germline V lookup: CDR1 SGHTA, CDR2 FQGNSA. CDR3 length: 18 residues. The CDR3 DNA reads as TGTGCCAGCAGCTTAGCTCCTAGCGGGGGCCCCAGCTCCTACGAGCAGTACTTC. It encodes CASSLAPSGGPSSYEQYF.